This TCR beta chain was captured by sequencing in a study of patients and donors after allogeneic stem cell transplantation. The CDR3 has 15 residues. The germline V gene encodes CDR1 SGHTA and CDR2 FQGNSA. Trimming removed 0 bases at V and 1 base at J, with 7 bases between. TCRdb re-called the RT-PCR reads with MiXCR, one entry per CDR3 protein. The table includes over 25,000 distinct CDR3 sequences, 37% detected once. The TCR sequence derives from a human donor who was either an allogeneic HSCT recipient or a stem cell or donor lymphocyte infusion donor (not recorded which). It is not recorded whose cells these are; they may come from a transplant donor. The chain couples TRBV7-2 to TRBJ2-1, with D tentatively TRBD1 (5 bases). Sequenced sample: blood, either unsorted or a sorted T cell fraction (not recorded which). The CDR3 protein is CASSLAGPSYNEQFF. The CDR3 DNA follows: TGTGCCAGCAGCTTAGCGGGGCCATCCTACAATGAGCAGTTCTTC.